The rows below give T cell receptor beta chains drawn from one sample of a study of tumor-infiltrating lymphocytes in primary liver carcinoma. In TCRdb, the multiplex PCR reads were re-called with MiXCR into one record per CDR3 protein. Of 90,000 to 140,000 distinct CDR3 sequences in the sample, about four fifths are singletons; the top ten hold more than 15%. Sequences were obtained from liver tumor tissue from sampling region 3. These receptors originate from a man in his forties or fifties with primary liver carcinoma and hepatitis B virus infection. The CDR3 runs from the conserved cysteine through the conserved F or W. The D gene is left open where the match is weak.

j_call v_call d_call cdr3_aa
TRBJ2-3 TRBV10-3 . CAIGERYTVTQYF
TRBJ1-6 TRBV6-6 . CANGPNIAGSPHHF
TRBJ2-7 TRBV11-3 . CASIVGHSYEQYF
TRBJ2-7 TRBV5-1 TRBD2 CAGSSGLVNPWQYF
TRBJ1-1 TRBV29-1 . CSVGPGWGMVAKAFF
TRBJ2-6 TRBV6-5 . CASSRHWAGPLSVANVLTF
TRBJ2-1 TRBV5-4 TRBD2 CDSSSNSGDLNEQFF
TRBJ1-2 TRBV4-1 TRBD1 CASSHRGQGTGYGYAF
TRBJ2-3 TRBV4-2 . CASCQEARSRSYTQYF
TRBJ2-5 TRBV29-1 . CSVEVTQQETQYF
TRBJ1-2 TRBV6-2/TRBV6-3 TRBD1 CASSPGQYDYSF
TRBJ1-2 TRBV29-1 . CNVVRDTYGYTF
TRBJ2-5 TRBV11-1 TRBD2 CASSFPGTSGQETQYF
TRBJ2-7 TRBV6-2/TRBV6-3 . CASIRLQEGYEQYF
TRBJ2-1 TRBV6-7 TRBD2 CTSSYSASGNFSSYNEQFF
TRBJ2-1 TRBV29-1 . CSVGRPQGNEQFF
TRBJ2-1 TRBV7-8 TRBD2 CASSSRGSELAGEAYNEQFF
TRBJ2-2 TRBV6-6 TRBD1 CASNLPGQGGAGELFF
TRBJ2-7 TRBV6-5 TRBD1 CASSFPQGQGSYEQYF
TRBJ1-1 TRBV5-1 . CASSSAGGARTEAFF
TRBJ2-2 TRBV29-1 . CSAGDLGELFF
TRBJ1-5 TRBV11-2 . CASSLDRDQPQHF
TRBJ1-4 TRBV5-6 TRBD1 CASSLAWTGESNNEKLFF
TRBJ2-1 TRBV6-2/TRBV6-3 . CASSYSESSYNEQLF